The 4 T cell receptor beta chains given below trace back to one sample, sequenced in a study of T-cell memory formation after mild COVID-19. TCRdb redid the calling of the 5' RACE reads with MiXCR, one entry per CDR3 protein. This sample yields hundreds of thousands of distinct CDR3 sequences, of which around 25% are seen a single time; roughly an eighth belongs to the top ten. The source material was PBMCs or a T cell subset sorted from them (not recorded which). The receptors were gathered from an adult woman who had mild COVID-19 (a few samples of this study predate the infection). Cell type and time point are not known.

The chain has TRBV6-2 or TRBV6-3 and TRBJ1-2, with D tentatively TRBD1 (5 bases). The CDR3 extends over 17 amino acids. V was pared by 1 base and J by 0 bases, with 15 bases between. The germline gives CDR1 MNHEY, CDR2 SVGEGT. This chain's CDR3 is CASSYFRRTGANYGYTF. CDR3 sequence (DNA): TGTGCCAGCAGTTACTTTCGGCGTACAGGAGCTAACTATGGCTACACCTTC.

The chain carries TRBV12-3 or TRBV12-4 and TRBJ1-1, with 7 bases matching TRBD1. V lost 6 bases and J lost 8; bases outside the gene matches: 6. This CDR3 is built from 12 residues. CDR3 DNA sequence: TGTGCCAGCAGCGCCGGGACAGTAGAAGCTTTCTTT. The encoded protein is CASSAGTVEAFF.

The CDR3 reads CASSREDRVGTEAFF. CDR3 in DNA: TGTGCCAGCTCACGCGAGGACAGGGTAGGGACTGAAGCTTTCTTT. The chain links TRBV18 to TRBJ1-1, with 8 bases fitting TRBD1. Losses at the gene ends were 4 bases for V and 5 bases for J; bases not matched to a gene: 9. CDR1 is KGHSH and CDR2 is LQKENI in the germline V gene. The CDR3 has 15 amino acids. Full variable domain (remainder filled in from reference TRBV18 and TRBJ1-1): NAGVMQNPRHLVRRRGQEARLRCSPMKGHSHVYWYRQLPEEGLKFMVYLQKENIIDESGMPKERFSAEFPKEGPSILRIQQVVRGDSAAYFCASSREDRVGTEAFFGQGTRLTVV.

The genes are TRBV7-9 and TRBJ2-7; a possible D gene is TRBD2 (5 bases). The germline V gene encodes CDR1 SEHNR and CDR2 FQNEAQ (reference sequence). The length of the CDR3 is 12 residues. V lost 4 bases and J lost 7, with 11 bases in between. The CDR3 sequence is CASSWQDWEQYF. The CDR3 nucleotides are TGTGCCAGCAGCTGGCAGGACTGGGAGCAGTACTTC.